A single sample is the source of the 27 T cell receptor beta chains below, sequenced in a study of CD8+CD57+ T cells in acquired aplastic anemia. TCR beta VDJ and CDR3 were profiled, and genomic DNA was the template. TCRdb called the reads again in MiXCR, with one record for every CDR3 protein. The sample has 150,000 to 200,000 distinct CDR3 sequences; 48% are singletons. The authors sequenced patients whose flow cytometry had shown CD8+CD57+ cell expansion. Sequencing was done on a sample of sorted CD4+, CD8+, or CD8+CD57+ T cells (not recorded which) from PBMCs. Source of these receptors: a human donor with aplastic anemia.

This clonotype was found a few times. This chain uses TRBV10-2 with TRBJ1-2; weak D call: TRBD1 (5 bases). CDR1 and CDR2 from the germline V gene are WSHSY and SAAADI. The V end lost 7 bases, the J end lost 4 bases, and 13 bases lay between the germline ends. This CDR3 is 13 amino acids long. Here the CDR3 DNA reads TGCGCCAGCACTACAGGCGACCTCTATGGCTACACCTTC. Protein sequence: CASTTGDLYGYTF.

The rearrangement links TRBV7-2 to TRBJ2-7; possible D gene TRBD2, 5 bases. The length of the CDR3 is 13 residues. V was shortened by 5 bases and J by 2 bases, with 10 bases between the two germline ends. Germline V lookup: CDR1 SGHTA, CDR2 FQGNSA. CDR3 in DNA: TGTGCCAGCAGCCGGCCGGGGACCTACGAGCAGTACTTC. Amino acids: CASSRPGTYEQYF.

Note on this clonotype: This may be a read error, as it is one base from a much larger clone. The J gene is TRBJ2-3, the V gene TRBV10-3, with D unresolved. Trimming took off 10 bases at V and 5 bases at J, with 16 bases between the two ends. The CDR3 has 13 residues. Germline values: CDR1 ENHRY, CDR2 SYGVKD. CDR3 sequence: CASRFLWGDTQYF. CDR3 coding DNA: TGTGCCAGCAGATTCCTATGGGGAGATACGCAGTATTTT.

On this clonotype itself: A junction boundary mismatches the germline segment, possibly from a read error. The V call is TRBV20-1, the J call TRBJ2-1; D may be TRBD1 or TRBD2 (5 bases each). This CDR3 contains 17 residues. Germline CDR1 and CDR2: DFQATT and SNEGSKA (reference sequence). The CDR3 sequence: CSAKVKSGLSSYNERFF. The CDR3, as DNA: TGCAGTGCTAAGGTCAAATCGGGGCTTAGCTCCTACAATGAGCGGTTCTTC.

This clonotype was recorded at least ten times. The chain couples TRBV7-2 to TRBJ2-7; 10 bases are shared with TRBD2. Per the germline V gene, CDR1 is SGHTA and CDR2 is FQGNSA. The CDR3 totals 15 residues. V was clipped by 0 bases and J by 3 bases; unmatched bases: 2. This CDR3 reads CASSLAASGSYEQYF. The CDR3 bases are TGTGCCAGCAGCTTAGCGGCTAGCGGGAGCTACGAGCAGTACTTC.

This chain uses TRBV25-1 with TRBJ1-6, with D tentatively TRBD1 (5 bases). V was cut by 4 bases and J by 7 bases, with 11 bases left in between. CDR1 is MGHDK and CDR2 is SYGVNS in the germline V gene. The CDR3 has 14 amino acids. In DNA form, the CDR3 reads TGTGCCAGCAGTGCGTCAGGGATAAATTCACCCCTCCACTTT. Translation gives CASSASGINSPLHF.

As DNA, the CDR3 is TGTGCCAGCAGCTCCCTAGCGGGGGCGGATACGCAGTATTTT. Translating it yields CASSSLAGADTQYF. J is TRBJ2-3 and V is TRBV7-9, with TRBD2 matching 10 bases. J gave up 6 bases and V 4 bases, and 4 bases lay outside the gene matches. CDR3 size: 14 residues. Per the germline V gene, CDR1 is SEHNR and CDR2 is FQNEAQ (reference sequence).

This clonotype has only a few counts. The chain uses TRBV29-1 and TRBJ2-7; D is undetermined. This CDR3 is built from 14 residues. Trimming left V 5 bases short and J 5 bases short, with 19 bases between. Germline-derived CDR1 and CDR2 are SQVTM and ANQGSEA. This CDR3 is CSVQRGNRANEQYF. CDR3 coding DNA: TGCAGCGTTCAACGCGGTAACCGTGCGAACGAGCAGTACTTC.

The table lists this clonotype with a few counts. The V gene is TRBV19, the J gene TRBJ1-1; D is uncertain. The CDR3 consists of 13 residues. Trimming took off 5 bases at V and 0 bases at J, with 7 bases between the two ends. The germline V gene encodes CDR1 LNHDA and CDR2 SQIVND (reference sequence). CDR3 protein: CASSFTLNTEAFF. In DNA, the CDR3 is TGTGCCAGTAGTTTTACCTTGAACACTGAAGCTTTCTTT.

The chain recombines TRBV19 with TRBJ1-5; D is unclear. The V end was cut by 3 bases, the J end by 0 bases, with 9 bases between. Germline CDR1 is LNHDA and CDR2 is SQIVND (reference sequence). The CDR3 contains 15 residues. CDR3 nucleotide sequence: TGTGCCAGTAGTATCTCCTACCTTAGCAATCAGCCCCAGCATTTT. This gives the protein CASSISYLSNQPQHF.

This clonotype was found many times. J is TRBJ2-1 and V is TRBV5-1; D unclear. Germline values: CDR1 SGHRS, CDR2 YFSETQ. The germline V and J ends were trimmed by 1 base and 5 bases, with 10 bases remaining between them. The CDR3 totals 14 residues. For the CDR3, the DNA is TGCGCCAGCAGCTTGCATGCTGGGGACAATGAGCAGTTCTTC. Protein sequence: CASSLHAGDNEQFF.

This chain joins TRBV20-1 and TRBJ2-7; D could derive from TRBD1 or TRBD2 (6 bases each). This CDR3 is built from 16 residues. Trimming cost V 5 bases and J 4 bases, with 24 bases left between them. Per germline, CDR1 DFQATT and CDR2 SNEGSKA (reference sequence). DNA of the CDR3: TGCAGTGCTTCTCGTCGCGGGACACCGATGAAGTACGAGCAGTACTTC. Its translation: CSASRRGTPMKYEQYF.

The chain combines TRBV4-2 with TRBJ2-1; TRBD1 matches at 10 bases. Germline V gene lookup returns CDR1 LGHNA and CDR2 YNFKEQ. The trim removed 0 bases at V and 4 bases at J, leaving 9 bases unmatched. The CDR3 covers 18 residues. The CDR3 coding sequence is TGTGCCAGCAGCCAAGATGCGTCGGGACAGGGGTTTTACAATGAGCAGTTCTTC. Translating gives CASSQDASGQGFYNEQFF.

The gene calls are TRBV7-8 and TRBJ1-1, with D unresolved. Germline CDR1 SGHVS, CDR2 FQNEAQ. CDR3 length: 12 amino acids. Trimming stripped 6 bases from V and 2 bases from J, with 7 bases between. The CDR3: CASRKTNTEAFF. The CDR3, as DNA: TGTGCCAGCAGGAAGACTAACACTGAAGCTTTCTTT.

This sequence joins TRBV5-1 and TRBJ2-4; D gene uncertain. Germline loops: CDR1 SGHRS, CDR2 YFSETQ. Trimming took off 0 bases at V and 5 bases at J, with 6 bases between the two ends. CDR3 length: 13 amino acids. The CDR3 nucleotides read TGCGCCAGCAGCTTGGGACAACAAAACATTCAGTACTTC. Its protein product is CASSLGQQNIQYF.

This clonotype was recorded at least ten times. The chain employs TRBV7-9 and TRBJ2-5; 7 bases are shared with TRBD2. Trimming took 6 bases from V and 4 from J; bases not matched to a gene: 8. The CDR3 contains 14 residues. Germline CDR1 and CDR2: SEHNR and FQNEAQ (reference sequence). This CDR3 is CASSLREVRETQYF. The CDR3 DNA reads TGTGCCAGCAGTCTCCGGGAGGTGCGAGAGACCCAGTACTTC.

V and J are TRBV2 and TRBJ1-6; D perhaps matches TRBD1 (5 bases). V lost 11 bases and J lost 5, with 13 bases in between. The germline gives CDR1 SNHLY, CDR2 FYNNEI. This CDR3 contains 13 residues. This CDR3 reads CAVGGDDNSPLHF. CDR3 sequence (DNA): TGTGCCGTCGGGGGGGACGATAATTCACCCCTCCACTTT.

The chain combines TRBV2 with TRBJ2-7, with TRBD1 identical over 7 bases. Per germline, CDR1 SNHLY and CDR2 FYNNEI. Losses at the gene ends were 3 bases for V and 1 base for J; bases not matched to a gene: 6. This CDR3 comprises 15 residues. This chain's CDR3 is CASSDWAGGSYEQYF. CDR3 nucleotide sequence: TGTGCCAGCAGTGATTGGGCAGGGGGTTCCTACGAGCAGTACTTC.

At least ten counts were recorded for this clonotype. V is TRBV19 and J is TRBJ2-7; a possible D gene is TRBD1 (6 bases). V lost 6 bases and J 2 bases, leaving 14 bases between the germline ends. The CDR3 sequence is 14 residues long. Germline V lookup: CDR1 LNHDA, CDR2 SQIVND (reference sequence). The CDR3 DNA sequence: TGTGCCAGTAGCCACAGGGACACCACCTACGAGCAGTACTTC. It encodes CASSHRDTTYEQYF. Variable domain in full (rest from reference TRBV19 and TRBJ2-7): DGGITQSPKYLFRKEGQNVTLSCEQNLNHDAMYWYRQDPGQGLRLIYYSQIVNDFQKGDIAEGYSVSREKKESFPLTVTSAQKNPTAFYLCASSHRDTTYEQYFGPGTRLTVT.

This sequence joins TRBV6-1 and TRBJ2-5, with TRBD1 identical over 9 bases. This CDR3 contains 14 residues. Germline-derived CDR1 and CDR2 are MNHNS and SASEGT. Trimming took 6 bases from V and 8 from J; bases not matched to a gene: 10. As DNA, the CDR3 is TGTGCCAGCAGCAGCGGGACAGGGTACGAAACCCAGTACTTC. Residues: CASSSGTGYETQYF.

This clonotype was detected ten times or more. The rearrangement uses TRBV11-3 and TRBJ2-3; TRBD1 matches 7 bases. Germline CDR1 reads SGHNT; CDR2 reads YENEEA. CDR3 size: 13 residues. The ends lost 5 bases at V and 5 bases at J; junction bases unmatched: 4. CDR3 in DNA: TGTGCCAGCAGCGCTCAGGGGGTAGATACGCAGTATTTT. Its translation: CASSAQGVDTQYF.

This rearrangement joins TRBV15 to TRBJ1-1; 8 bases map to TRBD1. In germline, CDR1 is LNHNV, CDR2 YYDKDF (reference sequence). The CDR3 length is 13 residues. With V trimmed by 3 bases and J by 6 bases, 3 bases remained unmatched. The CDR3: CATSRQGAAEAFF. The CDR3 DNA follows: TGTGCCACCAGCAGGCAGGGGGCCGCTGAAGCTTTCTTT.

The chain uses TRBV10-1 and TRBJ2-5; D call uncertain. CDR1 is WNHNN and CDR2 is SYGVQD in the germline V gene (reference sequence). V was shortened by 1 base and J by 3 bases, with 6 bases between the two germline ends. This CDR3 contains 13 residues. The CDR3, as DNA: TGCGCCAGCAGTGAGTTGTCTGAAGAGACCCAGTACTTC. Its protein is CASSELSEETQYF.

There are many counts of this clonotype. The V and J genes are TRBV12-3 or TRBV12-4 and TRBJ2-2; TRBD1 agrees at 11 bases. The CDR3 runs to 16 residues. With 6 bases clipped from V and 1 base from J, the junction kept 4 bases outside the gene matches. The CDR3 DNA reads TGTGCCAGCAGGCTCGGGACAGGGGGGAACACCGGGGAGCTGTTTTTT. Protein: CASRLGTGGNTGELFF.

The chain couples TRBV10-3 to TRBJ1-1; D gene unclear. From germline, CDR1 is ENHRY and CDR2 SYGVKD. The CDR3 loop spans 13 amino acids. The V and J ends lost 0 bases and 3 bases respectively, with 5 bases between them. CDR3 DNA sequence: TGTGCCATCAGTGAGTCCGGGGACACTGAAGCTTTCTTT. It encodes CAISESGDTEAFF.

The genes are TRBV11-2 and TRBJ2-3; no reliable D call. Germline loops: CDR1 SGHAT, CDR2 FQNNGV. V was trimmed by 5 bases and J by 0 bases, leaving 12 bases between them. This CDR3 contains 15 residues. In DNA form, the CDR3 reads TGTGCCAGCAGCCCCACGGTTAGGAGCACAGATACGCAGTATTTT. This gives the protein CASSPTVRSTDTQYF.

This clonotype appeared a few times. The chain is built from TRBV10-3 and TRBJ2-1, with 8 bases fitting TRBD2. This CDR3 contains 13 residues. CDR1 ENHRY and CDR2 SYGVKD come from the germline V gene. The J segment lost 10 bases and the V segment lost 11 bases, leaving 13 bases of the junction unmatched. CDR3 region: CAPVAGPWGEQFF. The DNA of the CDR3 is TGTGCCCCCGTAGCGGGACCATGGGGGGAGCAGTTCTTC.